This T cell receptor beta chain was captured by sequencing in a study of radiotherapy plus CTLA-4 blockade in lung cancer. As concerns this clone: The antigen is undetermined.

Study observations and caveats: Early clone dynamics of blood T cells, plus interferon-beta, reportedly predicted response best.

Assay: immunoSEQ multiplex PCR; the TCRdb copy retains only in-frame clones and omits some. Of 75,000 to 100,000 clones in the sample, around 88% were seen once. The germline V gene has CDR1 SNHLY and CDR2 FYNNEI. V gave up 1 base and J gave up 1 base, with 8 bases separating them. The CDR3 has 15 amino acids. The TCR originated in a human donor with non-small cell lung cancer that progressed on radiotherapy plus ipilimumab. Sequencing was performed on peripheral blood, taken from a patient treated with radiotherapy plus ipilimumab. The chain couples TRBV2 to TRBJ1-5, with no clear D. The CDR3 protein is CASSEGSVSNQPQHF. Here the CDR3 DNA reads TGTGCCAGCAGTGAAGGCAGTGTCAGCAATCAGCCCCAGCATTTT. The whole variable domain, remainder taken from reference TRBV2 and TRBJ1-5, is EPEVTQTPSHQVTQMGQEVILRCVPISNHLYFYWYRQILGQKVEFLVSFYNNEISEKSEIFDDQFSVERPDGSNFTLKIRSTKLEDSAMYFCASSEGSVSNQPQHFGDGTRLSIL.